Listed below are T cell receptor beta chains from one sample, sequenced in a study of cytomegalovirus exposure and HLA in healthy donors. Sequencing used immunoSEQ multiplex PCR; TCRdb keeps in-frame clones, though not all of them. The repertoire holds about 190,000 clones, with over 80% as singletons. The sample taken for sequencing was PBMCs. The source is a young man in good health and CMV-seronegative. Each CDR3 is given with its conserved first and last residue.

V gene: TRBV19
J gene: TRBJ2-1
CDR3 protein: CASTTGKGEQFF

V gene: TRBV7-9
J gene: TRBJ2-1
CDR3 protein: CASSLIYEQFF

V gene: TRBV6-6
J gene: TRBJ2-5
CDR3 protein: CASSYADRGETQYF

V gene: TRBV5-1
J gene: TRBJ2-1
CDR3 protein: CASSLVLTGQGEQFF

V gene: TRBV11-2
J gene: TRBJ2-7
CDR3 protein: CASSLELDRGYEQYF

V gene: TRBV2
J gene: TRBJ2-7
CDR3 protein: CASFIPSGGYDSYEQYF

V gene: TRBV6-1
J gene: TRBJ2-7
CDR3 protein: CASSGSSGTPEQYF

V gene: TRBV5-1
J gene: TRBJ2-1
CDR3 protein: CASSFGSGSSIEQFF

V gene: TRBV11-2
J gene: TRBJ2-5
CDR3 protein: CASLGGSETQYF

V gene: TRBV28
J gene: TRBJ2-1
CDR3 protein: CASSIPSPAGPYNEQFF

V gene: TRBV19
J gene: TRBJ2-7
CDR3 protein: CASREGQTSKEQYF